These 21 T cell receptor beta chains were all obtained from the same sample, sequenced in a study of CD8 T cells in ankylosing spondylitis. TCRdb passed the 5' RACE reads through MiXCR, listing each CDR3 protein once. In the table there are 200,000 or so distinct CDR3 sequences, over 10% of which are singletons. The sample comprised blood, either unsorted or a sorted T cell fraction (not recorded which). These receptors all come from a female donor with ankylosing spondylitis or in good health (not recorded which).

This clonotype was picked up many times. The V gene is TRBV27, the J gene TRBJ1-1; weak D call: TRBD1 (5 bases). V was shortened by 7 bases and J by 6 bases, with 18 bases between the two germline ends. The CDR3 consists of 14 residues. Germline V gene lookup returns CDR1 MNHEY and CDR2 SMNVEV (reference sequence). The CDR3 region has the DNA TGTGCCAGCACCCGAGGAGGGGCTTTATCTGAAGCTTTCTTT. The encoded protein is CASTRGGALSEAFF.

This clonotype was seen repeatedly, ten times or more. V gene TRBV6-1 combines with J gene TRBJ2-7; 7 bases are a match to TRBD1. The V gene's germline CDR1 is MNHNS and CDR2 SASEGT. Trimming at V came to 2 bases and at J to 3 bases, leaving 7 bases not matched to a gene. The CDR3 consists of 15 residues. CDR3 nucleotides: TGTGCCAGCAGTGAAAGGACAGGTTCCAACTACGAGCAGTACTTC. As protein: CASSERTGSNYEQYF.

This clonotype occurred many times. The gene calls are TRBV10-3 and TRBJ2-7; D is uncertain. Trimming shortened V by 11 bases and J by 6 bases, and 11 bases separated the two germline ends. The CDR3 runs 10 residues. Germline V gene sequence: CDR1 ENHRY, CDR2 SYGVKD. The CDR3 here is CAAGRSEQYF. The CDR3 region has the DNA TGTGCCGCCGGTCGGAGCGAGCAGTACTTC.

At least ten counts were recorded for this clonotype. This chain links TRBV5-1 with TRBJ2-7, with 7 bases aligning to TRBD2. The CDR3 sequence is 14 residues long. Germline V lookup: CDR1 SGHRS, CDR2 YFSETQ. The V and J ends lost 2 bases and 0 bases, in that order; junction bases with no gene match: 2. This chain's CDR3 is CASSFLAASYEQYF. Written as DNA, the CDR3 is TGCGCCAGCAGCTTTCTAGCGGCCTCCTACGAGCAGTACTTC. Using reference TRBV5-1 and TRBJ2-7 for the parts outside the CDR3, the full variable domain is KAGVTQTPRYLIKTRGQQVTLSCSPISGHRSVSWYQQTPGQGLQFLFEYFSETQRNKGNFPGRFSGRQFSNSRSEMNVSTLELGDSALYLCASSFLAASYEQYFGPGTRLTVT.

V and J are TRBV12-3 or TRBV12-4 and TRBJ1-2; weak D call: TRBD1 (5 bases). V was clipped by 5 bases and J by 4 bases, with 11 bases between them. The CDR3 totals 13 residues. Here the CDR3 DNA reads TGTGCCAGCAGTCCCTGGGACGGCTATGGCTACACCTTC. This sequence encodes CASSPWDGYGYTF.

This clonotype has ten or more counts. J is TRBJ2-4 and V is TRBV20-1; 10 nucleotides match TRBD1. The germline gives CDR1 DFQATT, CDR2 SNEGSKA (reference sequence). Trimming removed 4 bases from V and 5 bases from J; junction bases left unmatched: 5. The CDR3 runs 14 residues. The CDR3 loop is CSATGTGAQNIQYF. In nucleotides, the CDR3 is TGCAGTGCTACCGGGACAGGGGCCCAAAACATTCAGTACTTC.

This clonotype showed up many times. The genes are TRBV28 and TRBJ1-2; 7 nucleotides agree with TRBD1. V shed 5 bases and J 2 bases; nucleotides not matched to a gene: 5. This CDR3 has 14 residues. CDR1 MDHEN and CDR2 SYDVKM come from the germline V gene. The CDR3 DNA sequence: TGTGCCAGCAGTCCAGGGGGTGCAAACTATGGCTACACCTTC. Protein: CASSPGGANYGYTF.

In DNA, the CDR3 is TGTGCCAGCAGTGCGGGGTCCGGAGGTGGAGATACGCAGTATTTT. Protein sequence: CASSAGSGGGDTQYF. V is TRBV12-3 or TRBV12-4 and J is TRBJ2-3; a possible D gene is TRBD2 (6 bases). The CDR3 loop spans 15 amino acids. V lost 5 bases and J lost 5, with 17 bases in between.

With regard to this clonotype: A much more abundant neighbour one base away suggests this may be a read error. The rearrangement links TRBV20-1 to TRBJ2-1; 8 nucleotides agree with TRBD2. Germline values: CDR1 DFQATT, CDR2 SNEGSKA (reference sequence). CDR3 length equals 15 residues. The CDR3, as DNA: TGCAGTACTAGGATCCCGGGACTAGACACTTCAGAGCAGTTCTTC. Translated: CSTRIPGLDTSEQFF.

This clonotype was seen at least ten times. The chain couples TRBV6-2 or TRBV6-3 to TRBJ2-5; 9 positions match TRBD1. The CDR3 has 16 amino acids. Germline V gene data show CDR1 as MNHEY and CDR2 as SVGEGT. The V segment lost 5 bases and the J segment 2 bases; nucleotides outside the gene matches: 9. CDR3 loop: CASSTVTGGMQETQYF. As DNA, the CDR3 is TGTGCCAGCAGTACTGTGACAGGGGGTATGCAAGAGACCCAGTACTTC.

This clonotype turned up a few times. V gene TRBV7-2 combines with J gene TRBJ2-3; D gene ambiguous. Germline CDR1 reads SGHTA; CDR2 reads FQGNSA. The CDR3 extends over 12 amino acids. V lost 4 bases and J lost 5, with 7 bases in between. CDR3 protein: CASSSYGDTQYF. CDR3 coding DNA: TGTGCCAGCAGCTCCTACGGAGATACGCAGTATTTT.

At least ten counts were recorded for this clonotype. The chain has TRBV7-2 and TRBJ2-7; either TRBD1 or TRBD2 may supply D (5 bases each). V was pared by 2 bases and J by 3 bases, with 14 bases between. This CDR3 has 15 amino acids. CDR1 is SGHTA and CDR2 is FQGNSA in the germline V gene. The CDR3: CASSLSGQMIYEQYF. CDR3 coding DNA: TGTGCCAGCAGCTTATCGGGGCAGATGATCTACGAGCAGTACTTC.

Ten or more counts support this clonotype. The chain uses TRBV5-5 and TRBJ1-1; D is unclear. Trimming took 4 bases from V and 0 from J, leaving 7 bases between them. Germline V CDR1 and CDR2: SGHKS, YYEKEE (reference sequence). The CDR3 is made up of 13 amino acids. CDR3 in amino acids: CASSPPMNTEAFF. The CDR3 DNA sequence: TGTGCCAGCAGCCCCCCGATGAACACTGAAGCTTTCTTT.

The table lists this clonotype with a few counts. The chain couples TRBV5-1 to TRBJ2-3; the match to TRBD2 covers 7 bases. This CDR3 region has 15 residues. J was trimmed by 2 bases and V by 1 base; bases with no gene match: 4. In germline, CDR1 is SGHRS, CDR2 YFSETQ. DNA for the CDR3: TGCGCCAGCAGCTTGAGAGCGGGACCCACAGATACGCAGTATTTT. It yields the protein CASSLRAGPTDTQYF. The whole variable domain, remainder taken from reference TRBV5-1 and TRBJ2-3, is KAGVTQTPRYLIKTRGQQVTLSCSPISGHRSVSWYQQTPGQGLQFLFEYFSETQRNKGNFPGRFSGRQFSNSRSEMNVSTLELGDSALYLCASSLRAGPTDTQYFGPGTRLTVL.

Concerning this clonotype: This may arise from a read error, as a much more abundant clone is one base away. The chain employs TRBV4-2 and TRBJ2-1, with D maybe TRBD2 (5 bases). The CDR3 is 18 amino acids. Germline V gene data show CDR1 as LGHNA and CDR2 as YNFKEQ. V gave up 4 bases and J gave up 5 bases, with 24 bases separating them. CDR3 sequence reads: CASSPPSGIRRLDNEQFF. The DNA for the CDR3 is TGTGCCAGCAGCCCACCTTCCGGGATTAGAAGACTGGACAATGAGCAGTTCTTC.

The CDR3 coding sequence is TGCAGTGCCCAGACAGGACTCTACGAGCAGTACTTC. Translated: CSAQTGLYEQYF. V usage is TRBV20-1 and J usage is TRBJ2-7; a weak D match, TRBD1 (6 bases). V gave up 6 bases and J gave up 3 bases, with 12 bases separating them. CDR3 length: 12 residues. Germline CDR1 reads DFQATT; CDR2 reads SNEGSKA (reference sequence).

This chain joins TRBV20-1 and TRBJ2-3; D ambiguous. CDR3 length equals 15 residues. Germline V gene sequence: CDR1 DFQATT, CDR2 SNEGSKA (reference sequence). Trimming stripped 1 base from V and 2 bases from J, with 13 bases between. Here the CDR3 reads CSARGLVGPTDTQYF. CDR3 nucleotides: TGCAGTGCTAGAGGGCTAGTTGGGCCCACAGATACGCAGTATTTT.

This clonotype was observed a handful of times. The J gene is TRBJ2-3, the V gene TRBV5-1; 8 nucleotides match TRBD2. Germline assignment: CDR1 SGHRS and CDR2 YFSETQ. The CDR3 consists of 16 residues. With 7 bases clipped from V and 0 bases from J, the junction kept 10 bases outside the gene matches. The CDR3 nucleotides read TGCGCCAGCTCGATTGACCCTAGCGGGAGCACAGATACGCAGTATTTT. Its translation: CASSIDPSGSTDTQYF.

V and J are TRBV6-2 or TRBV6-3 and TRBJ2-7; 7 nucleotides line up with TRBD1. CDR3 size: 17 residues. The V gene's germline CDR1 is MNHEY and CDR2 SVGEGT. Germline trimming cut 6 bases from V and 0 bases from J; bases unmatched to any gene: 14. For the CDR3, the DNA is TGTGCCAGCAGCCTAACCGGAGGACAGGTTTTCTCCTACGAGCAGTACTTC. Translated, it gives CASSLTGGQVFSYEQYF.

This clonotype was seen a few times. The V and J genes are TRBV4-2 and TRBJ2-2, with D uncertain. The CDR3 runs 15 residues. Per germline, CDR1 LGHNA and CDR2 YNFKEQ. Trimming cost V 0 bases and J 5 bases, with 10 bases left between them. CDR3 amino acids: CASSQDNSLTGELFF. CDR3 DNA: TGTGCCAGCAGCCAAGATAACAGCTTGACCGGGGAGCTGTTTTTT.

This clonotype was observed a few times. In DNA, the CDR3 is TGCAGTGCCAAGACAGACAGGACCCAGCCCCAGCATTTT. It is translated as CSAKTDRTQPQHF. The V call is TRBV20-1, the J call TRBJ1-5, with D possibly being TRBD1 (6 bases). The CDR3 sequence is 13 residues long. The V gene's germline CDR1 is DFQATT and CDR2 SNEGSKA (reference sequence). V was cut by 6 bases and J by 7 bases, with 16 bases left in between.